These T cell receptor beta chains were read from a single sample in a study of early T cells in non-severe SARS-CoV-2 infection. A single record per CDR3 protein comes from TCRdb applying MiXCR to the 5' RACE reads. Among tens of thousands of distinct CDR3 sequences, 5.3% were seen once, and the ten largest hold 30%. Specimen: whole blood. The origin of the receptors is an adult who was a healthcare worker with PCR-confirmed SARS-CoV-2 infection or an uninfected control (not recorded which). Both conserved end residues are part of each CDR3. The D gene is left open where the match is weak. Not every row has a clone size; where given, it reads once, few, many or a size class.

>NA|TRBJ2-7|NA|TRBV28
CASSSGDVLHEQYF
TGTGCCAGCAGTTCCGGGGACGTCCTCCACGAGCAGTACTTC
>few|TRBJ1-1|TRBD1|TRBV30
CALQGMNTEAFF
TGTGCCTTACAGGGGATGAACACTGAAGCTTTCTTT
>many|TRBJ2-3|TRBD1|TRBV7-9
CASSLGQTGGPTDTQYF
TGTGCCAGCAGCTTAGGCCAGACAGGGGGCCCAACAGATACGCAGTATTTT
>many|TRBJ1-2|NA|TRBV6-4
CASRRDVLTYGYTF
TGTGCCAGCAGACGGGACGTCCTTACCTATGGCTACACCTTC
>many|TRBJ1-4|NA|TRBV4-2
CASSQDPWGRDEKLFF
TGTGCCAGCAGCCAAGATCCGTGGGGAAGGGATGAAAAACTGTTTTTT
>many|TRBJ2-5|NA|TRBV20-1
CSARSQGSSQETQYF
TGCAGTGCTAGAAGTCAGGGATCTAGTCAAGAGACCCAGTACTTC
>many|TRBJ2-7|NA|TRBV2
CASSWTEFSYEQYF
TGTGCCAGCAGCTGGACAGAGTTTTCCTACGAGCAGTACTTC
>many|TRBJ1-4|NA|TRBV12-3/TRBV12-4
CASTRDPKKLFF
TGTGCCAGCACTCGAGACCCGAAAAAACTGTTTTTT
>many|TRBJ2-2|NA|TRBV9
CASSGDTASGELFF
TGTGCCAGCAGCGGCGATACAGCTTCCGGGGAGCTGTTTTTT
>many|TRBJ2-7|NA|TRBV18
CASSAGQFPSYEQYF
TGTGCCAGCTCCGCGGGACAGTTTCCCTCCTACGAGCAGTACTTC
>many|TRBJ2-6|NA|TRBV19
CASSIGRVGANVLTF
TGTGCCAGTAGTATCGGCCGTGTTGGGGCCAACGTCCTGACTTTC
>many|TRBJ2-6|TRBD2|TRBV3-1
CASSHGTSGTGANVLTF
TGTGCCAGCAGCCACGGGACTAGCGGGACCGGGGCCAACGTCCTGACTTTC
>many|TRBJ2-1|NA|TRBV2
CASSEWVSSYNEQFF
TGTGCCAGCAGTGAATGGGTGAGCTCCTACAATGAGCAGTTCTTC
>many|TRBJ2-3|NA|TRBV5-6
CASSTLSTDTQYF
TGTGCCAGCAGCACTTTGAGCACAGATACGCAGTATTTT
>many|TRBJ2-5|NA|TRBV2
CASSRDGEETQYF
TGTGCCAGCAGTCGGGACGGCGAGGAGACCCAGTACTTC
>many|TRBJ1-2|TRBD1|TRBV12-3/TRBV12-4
CASSWGQGIGGYTF
TGTGCCAGCAGTTGGGGACAGGGTATAGGCGGCTACACCTTC
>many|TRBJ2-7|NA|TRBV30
CAWKAVQASSYEQYF
TGTGCCTGGAAAGCGGTGCAGGCGAGCTCCTACGAGCAGTACTTC
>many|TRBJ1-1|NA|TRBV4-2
CASSRAMNTEAFF
TGTGCCAGCAGCAGGGCGATGAACACTGAAGCTTTCTTT
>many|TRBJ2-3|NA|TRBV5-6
CASSSGTTDTQYF
TGTGCCAGCAGCTCAGGGACCACAGATACGCAGTATTTT
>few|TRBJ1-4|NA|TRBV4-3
CASSQDRRSEKLFF
TGCGCCAGCAGCCAGGACAGAAGATCAGAAAAACTGTTTTTT
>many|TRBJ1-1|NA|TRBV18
CASSQNSGEPTEAFF
TGTGCCAGCTCACAAAATTCAGGGGAGCCCACTGAAGCTTTCTTT
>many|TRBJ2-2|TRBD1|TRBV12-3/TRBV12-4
CASSFDRAYTGELFF
TGTGCCAGCAGTTTTGACAGGGCGTACACCGGGGAGCTGTTTTTT
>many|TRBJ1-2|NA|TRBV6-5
CASSYGRSDGYTF
TGTGCCAGCAGTTACGGGCGTAGCGATGGCTACACCTTC
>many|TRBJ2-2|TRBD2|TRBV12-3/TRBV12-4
CASSAGLASQGGELFF
TGTGCCAGCAGTGCCGGACTAGCTTCCCAGGGCGGGGAGCTGTTTTTT
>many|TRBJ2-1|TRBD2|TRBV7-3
CASSLSGTSGGRNEQFF
TGTGCCAGCAGCTTATCCGGGACTAGCGGGGGGCGCAATGAGCAGTTCTTC
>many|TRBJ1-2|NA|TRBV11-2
CASSPGDGSPGGYTF
TGTGCCAGCAGCCCCGGGGACGGATCCCCCGGGGGCTACACCTTC
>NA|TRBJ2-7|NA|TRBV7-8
CASSPGPRFDEQYF
TGTGCCAGCAGCCCCGGTCCGCGGTTCGACGAGCAGTACTTC
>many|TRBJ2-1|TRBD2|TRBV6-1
CASSTTSGAHNEQFF
TGTGCCAGCAGTACCACTAGCGGGGCCCACAATGAGCAGTTCTTC
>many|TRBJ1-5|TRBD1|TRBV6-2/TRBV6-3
CASSVRGQGQPQHF
TGTGCCAGCAGTGTCAGGGGGCAGGGACAGCCCCAGCATTTT
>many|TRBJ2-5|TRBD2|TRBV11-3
CASSFGTSGRASGETQYF
TGTGCCAGCAGCTTCGGGACTAGCGGGAGGGCCAGCGGGGAGACCCAGTACTTC
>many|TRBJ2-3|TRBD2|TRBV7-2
CASSLFLAANTDTQYF
TGTGCCAGCAGCTTATTTCTAGCGGCAAACACAGATACGCAGTATTTT
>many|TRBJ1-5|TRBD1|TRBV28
CASSPAGTGYQPQHF
TGTGCCAGCAGCCCCGCCGGGACAGGTTATCAGCCCCAGCATTTT
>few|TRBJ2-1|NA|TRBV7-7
CASSLRSNRANNEQFF
TGTGCTAGCAGCTTAAGGTCTAACAGGGCCAACAATGAGCAGTTCTTC
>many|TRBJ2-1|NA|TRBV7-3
CASSPTSLDEQFF
TGTGCCAGCAGCCCTACTAGTTTAGATGAGCAGTTCTTC
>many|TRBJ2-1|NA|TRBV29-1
CSVPGTNSYNEQFF
TGCAGCGTACCCGGGACCAATTCCTACAATGAGCAGTTCTTC
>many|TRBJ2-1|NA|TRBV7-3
CASSLQALTYNEQFF
TGTGCCAGCAGCTTACAAGCCCTCACCTACAATGAGCAGTTCTTC
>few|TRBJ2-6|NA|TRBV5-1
CASSSSSGANVLTF
TGCGCCAGCAGCTCAAGCTCTGGGGCCAACGTCCTGACTTTC
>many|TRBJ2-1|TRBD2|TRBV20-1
CSAMAGGRGEQFF
TGCAGTGCTATGGCGGGAGGAAGAGGGGAGCAGTTCTTC
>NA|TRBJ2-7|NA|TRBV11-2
CASSLGTGQGSLEQYF
TGTGCCAGCAGCTTAGGCACTGGTCAGGGTAGCCTCGAGCAGTACTTC
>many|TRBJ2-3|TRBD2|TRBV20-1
CSAKGGIAGATDTQYF
TGCAGTGCTAAAGGGGGGATAGCGGGGGCCACAGATACGCAGTATTTT
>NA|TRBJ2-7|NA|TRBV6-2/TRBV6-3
CASSPGVSGTTYMREQYF
TGTGCCAGCAGTCCAGGGGTCTCCGGGACTACCTATATGAGGGAGCAGTACTTC
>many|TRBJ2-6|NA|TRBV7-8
CASSYDRGANVLTF
TGTGCCAGCAGCTACGACCGGGGGGCCAACGTCCTGACTTTC
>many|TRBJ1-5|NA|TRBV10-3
CASRPGRYSNQPQHF
TGTGCCTCCCGGCCGGGGAGGTATAGCAATCAGCCCCAGCATTTT
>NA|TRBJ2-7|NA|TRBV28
CASTSGYLVAYEQYF
TGTGCCAGCACCTCCGGATACCTGGTCGCCTACGAGCAGTACTTC
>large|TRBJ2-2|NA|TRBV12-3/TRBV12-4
CASSLGQHYTGELFF
TGTGCCAGCAGTTTAGGACAGCATTACACCGGGGAGCTGTTTTTT
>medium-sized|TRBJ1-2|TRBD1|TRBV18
CASLSDRNYGYTF
TGTGCCAGCTTGTCGGACAGGAACTATGGCTACACCTTC
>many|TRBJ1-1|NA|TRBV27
CASSLTLNTEAFF
TGTGCCAGCAGTTTAACATTGAACACTGAAGCTTTCTTT
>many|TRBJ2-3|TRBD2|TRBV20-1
CSAPLRAGGPDTQYF
TGCAGTGCACCGCTTAGAGCGGGGGGACCAGATACGCAGTATTTT